This T cell receptor (beta chain) stems from a study of shared T cell receptors in the human thymus. Here immunoSEQ multiplex PCR was the method, and the copy in TCRdb shows in-frame clones only, minus some. This table holds approximately 730,000 clones, over 75% found once. Germline V lookup: CDR1 ENHRY, CDR2 SYGVKD. V shed 2 bases and J shed 5 bases, with 12 bases lying between them. The CDR3 is made up of 14 amino acids. The data also belong to a second study, concerning human thymus T cells. As that report states: Related research described thymic repertoires that were highly overlapping among unrelated individuals.

Specimen: thymocytes. This TCR was recovered from a girl under three years old with a congenital heart defect. The chain joins TRBV10-3 to TRBJ1-1; D gene uncertain. The chain's CDR3 is CAISEGGRRTEAFF. CDR3 DNA sequence: TGTGCCATCAGTGAGGGCGGCCGTCGGACTGAAGCTTTCTTT.